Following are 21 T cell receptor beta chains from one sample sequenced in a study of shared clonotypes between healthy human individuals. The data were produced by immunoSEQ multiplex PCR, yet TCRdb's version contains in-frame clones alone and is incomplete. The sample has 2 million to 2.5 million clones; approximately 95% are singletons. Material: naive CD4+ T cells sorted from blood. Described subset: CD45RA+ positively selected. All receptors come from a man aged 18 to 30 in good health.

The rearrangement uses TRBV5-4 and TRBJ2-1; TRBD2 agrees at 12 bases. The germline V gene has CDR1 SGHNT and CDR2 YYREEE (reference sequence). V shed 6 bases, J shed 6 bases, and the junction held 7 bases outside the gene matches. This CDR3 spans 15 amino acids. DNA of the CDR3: TGTGCCAGCACCCAGACTAGCGGGGGTCCCAATGAGCAGTTCTTC. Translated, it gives CASTQTSGGPNEQFF. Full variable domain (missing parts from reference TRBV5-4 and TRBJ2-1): ETGVTQSPTHLIKTRGQQVTLRCSSQSGHNTVSWYQQALGQGPQFIFQYYREEENGRGNFPPRFSGLQFPNYSSELNVNALELDDSALYLCASTQTSGGPNEQFFGPGTRLTVL.

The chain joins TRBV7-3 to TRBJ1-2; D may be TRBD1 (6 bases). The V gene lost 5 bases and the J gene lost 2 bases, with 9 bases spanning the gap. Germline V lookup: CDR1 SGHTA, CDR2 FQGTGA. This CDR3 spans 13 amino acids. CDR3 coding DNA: TGTGCCAGCAGCCGGACAGAAAACTATGGCTACACCTTC. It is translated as CASSRTENYGYTF.

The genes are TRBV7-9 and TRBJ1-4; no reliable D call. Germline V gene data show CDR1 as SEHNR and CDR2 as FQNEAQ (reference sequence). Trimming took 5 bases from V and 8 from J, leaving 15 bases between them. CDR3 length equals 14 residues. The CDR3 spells CASSPPAEQEKLFF. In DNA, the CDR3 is TGTGCCAGCAGCCCTCCGGCAGAACAAGAAAAACTGTTTTTT.

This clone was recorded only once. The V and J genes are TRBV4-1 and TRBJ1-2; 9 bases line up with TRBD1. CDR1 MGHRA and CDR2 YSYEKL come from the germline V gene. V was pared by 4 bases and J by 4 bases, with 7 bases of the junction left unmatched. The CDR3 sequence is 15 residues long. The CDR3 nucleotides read TGCGCCAGCAGCCCGACGGGACAGGGCCCCTATGGCTACACCTTC. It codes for CASSPTGQGPYGYTF.

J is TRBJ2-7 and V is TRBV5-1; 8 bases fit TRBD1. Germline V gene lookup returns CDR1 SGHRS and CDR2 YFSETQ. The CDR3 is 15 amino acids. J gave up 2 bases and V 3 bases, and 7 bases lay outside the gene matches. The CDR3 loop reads CASSSAGTGTYEQYF. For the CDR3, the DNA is TGCGCCAGCAGCTCCGCCGGGACAGGAACCTACGAGCAGTACTTC.

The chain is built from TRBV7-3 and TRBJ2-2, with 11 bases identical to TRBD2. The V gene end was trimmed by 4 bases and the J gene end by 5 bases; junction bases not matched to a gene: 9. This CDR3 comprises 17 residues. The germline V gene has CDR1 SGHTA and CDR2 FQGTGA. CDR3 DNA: TGTGCCAGCAGCTCACCGGGGGGGACTAGCGGTACCGGGGAGCTGTTTTTT. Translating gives CASSSPGGTSGTGELFF. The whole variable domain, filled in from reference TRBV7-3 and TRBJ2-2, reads GAGVSQTPSNKVTEKGKYVELRCDPISGHTALYWYRQSLGQGPEFLIYFQGTGAADDSGLPNDRFFAVRPEGSVSTLKIQRTERGDSAVYLCASSSPGGTSGTGELFFGEGSRLTVL.

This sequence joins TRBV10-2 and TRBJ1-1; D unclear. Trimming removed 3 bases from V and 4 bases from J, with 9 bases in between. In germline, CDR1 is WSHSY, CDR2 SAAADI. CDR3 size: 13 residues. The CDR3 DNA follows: TGCGCCAGCAGTGAATTTTGGATCACTGAAGCTTTCTTT. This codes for CASSEFWITEAFF.

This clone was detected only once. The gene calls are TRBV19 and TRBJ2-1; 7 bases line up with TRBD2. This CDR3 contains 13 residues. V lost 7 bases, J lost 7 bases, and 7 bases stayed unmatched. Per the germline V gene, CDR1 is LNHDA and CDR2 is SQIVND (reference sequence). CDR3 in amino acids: CASTTDGGNEQFF. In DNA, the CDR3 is TGTGCCAGTACCACGGACGGGGGGAATGAGCAGTTCTTC.

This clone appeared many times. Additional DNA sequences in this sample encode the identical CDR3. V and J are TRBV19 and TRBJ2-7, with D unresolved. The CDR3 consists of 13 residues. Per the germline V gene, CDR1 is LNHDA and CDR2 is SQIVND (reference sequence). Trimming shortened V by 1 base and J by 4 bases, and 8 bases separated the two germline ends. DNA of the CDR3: TGTGCCAGTAGTATAGGGGTCGCATACGAGCAGTACTTC. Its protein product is CASSIGVAYEQYF.

This chain's CDR3 is CASSASRGENSPLHF. The CDR3 nucleotides are TGTGCCAGCAGTGCCAGTAGGGGGGAAAATTCACCCCTCCACTTT. The V and J genes are TRBV25-1 and TRBJ1-6, with D perhaps matching TRBD1 (6 bases). V was clipped by 4 bases and J by 7 bases, with 14 bases between them. The CDR3 consists of 15 residues. CDR1 is MGHDK, CDR2 SYGVNS, per germline.

This chain's CDR3 is CASSPGGANVLTF. The CDR3 coding sequence is TGTGCCAGCTCCCCTGGCGGGGCCAACGTCCTGACTTTC. J is TRBJ2-6 and V is TRBV18; D call uncertain. Trimming took off 6 bases at V and 4 bases at J, with 7 bases between the two ends. This CDR3 is built from 13 residues. In germline, CDR1 is KGHSH, CDR2 LQKENI.

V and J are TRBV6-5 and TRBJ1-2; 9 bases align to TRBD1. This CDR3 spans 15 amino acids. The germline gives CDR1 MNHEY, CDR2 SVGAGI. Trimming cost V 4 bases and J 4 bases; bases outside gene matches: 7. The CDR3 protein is CASSWGGQGPYGYTF. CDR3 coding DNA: TGTGCCAGCAGTTGGGGGGGACAGGGACCCTATGGCTACACCTTC.

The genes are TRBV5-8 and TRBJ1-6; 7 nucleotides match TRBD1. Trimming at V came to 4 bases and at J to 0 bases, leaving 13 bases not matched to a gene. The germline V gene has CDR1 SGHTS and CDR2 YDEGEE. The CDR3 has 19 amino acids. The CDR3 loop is CASSHLGQPMSSYNSPLHF. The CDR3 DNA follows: TGTGCCAGCAGCCATCTGGGACAGCCGATGAGCTCCTATAATTCACCCCTCCACTTT.

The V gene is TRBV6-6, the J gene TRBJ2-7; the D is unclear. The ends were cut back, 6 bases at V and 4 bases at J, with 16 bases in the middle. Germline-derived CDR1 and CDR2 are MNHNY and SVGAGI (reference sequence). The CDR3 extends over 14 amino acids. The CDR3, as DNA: TGTGCCAGCAGCCCCGGGCCCTCCGGGTACGAGCAGTACTTC. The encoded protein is CASSPGPSGYEQYF.

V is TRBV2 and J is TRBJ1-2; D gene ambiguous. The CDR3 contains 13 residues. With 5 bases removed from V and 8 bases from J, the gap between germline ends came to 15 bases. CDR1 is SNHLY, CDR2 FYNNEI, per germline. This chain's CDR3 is CASSPEVSRGYTF. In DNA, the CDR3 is TGTGCCAGCAGTCCGGAAGTTTCGAGGGGCTACACCTTC.

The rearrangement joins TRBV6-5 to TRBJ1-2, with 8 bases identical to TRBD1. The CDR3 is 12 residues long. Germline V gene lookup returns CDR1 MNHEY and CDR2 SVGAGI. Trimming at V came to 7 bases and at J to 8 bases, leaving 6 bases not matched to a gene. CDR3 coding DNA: TGTGCCAGCACCGACAGGGGAGACGGCTACACCTTC. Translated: CASTDRGDGYTF.

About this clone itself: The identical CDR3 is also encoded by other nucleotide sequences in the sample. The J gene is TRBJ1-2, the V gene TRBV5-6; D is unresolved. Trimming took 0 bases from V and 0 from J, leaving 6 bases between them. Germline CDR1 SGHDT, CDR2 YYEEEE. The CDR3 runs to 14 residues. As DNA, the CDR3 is TGTGCCAGCAGCTTGGGGCGTTCTAACTATGGCTACACCTTC. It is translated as CASSLGRSNYGYTF.

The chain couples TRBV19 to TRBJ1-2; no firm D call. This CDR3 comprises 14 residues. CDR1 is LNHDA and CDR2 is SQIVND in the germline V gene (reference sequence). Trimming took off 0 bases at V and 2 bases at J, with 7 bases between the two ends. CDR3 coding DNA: TGTGCCAGTAGTATAGAATCGGGGAACTATGGCTACACCTTC. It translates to CASSIESGNYGYTF.

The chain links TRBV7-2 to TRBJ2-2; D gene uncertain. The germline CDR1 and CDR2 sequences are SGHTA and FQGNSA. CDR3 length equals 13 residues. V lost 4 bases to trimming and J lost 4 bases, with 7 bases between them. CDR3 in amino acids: CASSYYSTGELFF. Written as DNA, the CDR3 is TGTGCCAGCAGCTATTACAGCACCGGGGAGCTGTTTTTT.

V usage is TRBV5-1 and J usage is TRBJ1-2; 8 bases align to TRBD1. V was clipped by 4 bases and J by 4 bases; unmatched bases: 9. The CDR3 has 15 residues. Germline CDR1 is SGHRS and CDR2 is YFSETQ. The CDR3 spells CASSPGQANSYGYTF. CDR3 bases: TGCGCCAGCAGCCCGGGACAGGCAAATTCCTATGGCTACACCTTC. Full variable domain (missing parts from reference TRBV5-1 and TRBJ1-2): KAGVTQTPRYLIKTRGQQVTLSCSPISGHRSVSWYQQTPGQGLQFLFEYFSETQRNKGNFPGRFSGRQFSNSRSEMNVSTLELGDSALYLCASSPGQANSYGYTFGSGTRLTVV.

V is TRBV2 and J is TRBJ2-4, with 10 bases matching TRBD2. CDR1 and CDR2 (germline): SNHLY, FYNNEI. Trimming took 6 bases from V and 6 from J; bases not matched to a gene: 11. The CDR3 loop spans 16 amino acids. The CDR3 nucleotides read TGTGCCAGCAGCAGGGGGCTAGCGGGAGACAGAAACATTCAGTACTTC. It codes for CASSRGLAGDRNIQYF.